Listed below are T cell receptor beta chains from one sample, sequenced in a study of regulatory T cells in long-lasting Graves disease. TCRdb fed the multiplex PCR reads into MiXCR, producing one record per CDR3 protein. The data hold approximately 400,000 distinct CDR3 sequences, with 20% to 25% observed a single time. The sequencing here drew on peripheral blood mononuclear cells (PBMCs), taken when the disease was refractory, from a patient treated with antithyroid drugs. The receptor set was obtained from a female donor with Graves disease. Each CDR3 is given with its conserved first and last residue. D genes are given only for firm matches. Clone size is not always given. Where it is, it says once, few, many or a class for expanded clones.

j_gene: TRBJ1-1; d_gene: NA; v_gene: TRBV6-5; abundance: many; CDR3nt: TGTGCCAGCAGTTACCGCTCTGGAGCCACTGAAGCTTTCTTT; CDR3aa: CASSYRSGATEAFF
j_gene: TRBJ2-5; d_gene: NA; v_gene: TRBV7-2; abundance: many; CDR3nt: TGTGCCAGCAGCTTAAGTAGCGCAAACAGGGAGACCCAGTACTTC; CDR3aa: CASSLSSANRETQYF
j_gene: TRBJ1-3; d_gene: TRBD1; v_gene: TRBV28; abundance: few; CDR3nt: TGTGCCAGCACTCAACAGGGGGTAGGTGGAAACACCATATATTTT; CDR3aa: CASTQQGVGGNTIYF
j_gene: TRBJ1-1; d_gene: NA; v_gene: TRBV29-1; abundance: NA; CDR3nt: TGCAGCGTTGAGTGGAGGTTGGGCACTGAAGCTTTCTTT; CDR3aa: CSVEWRLGTEAFF
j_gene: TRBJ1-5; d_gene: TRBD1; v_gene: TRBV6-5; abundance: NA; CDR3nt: TGTGCCAGCAGTTACTCGGGTACCACAGGGGGCTATAATCAGCCCCAGCATTTT; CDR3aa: CASSYSGTTGGYNQPQHF
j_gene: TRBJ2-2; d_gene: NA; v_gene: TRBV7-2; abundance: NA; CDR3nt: TGTGCCAGCAGCTTAGATACCGCGAACACCGGGGAGCTGTTTTTT; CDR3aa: CASSLDTANTGELFF
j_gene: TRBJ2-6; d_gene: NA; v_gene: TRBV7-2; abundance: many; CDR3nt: TGTGCCAGTAGTTTAGAGGGATCTGGGGCCAACGTCCTGACTTTC; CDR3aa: CASSLEGSGANVLTF
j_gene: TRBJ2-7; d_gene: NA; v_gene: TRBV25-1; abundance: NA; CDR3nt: TGTGCCAGCAGGGGACCATCCGACGAGCAGTACTTC; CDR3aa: CASRGPSDEQYF
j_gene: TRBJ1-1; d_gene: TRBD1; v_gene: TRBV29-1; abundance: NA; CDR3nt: TGCAGCGTTCCCGGGACAGGAAACACTGAAGCTTTCTTT; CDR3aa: CSVPGTGNTEAFF
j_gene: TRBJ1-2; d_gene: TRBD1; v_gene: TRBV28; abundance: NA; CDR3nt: TGTGCCAGCAGCTTCGGGGGGACAGGGGGCGGCTATGGCTACACCTTC; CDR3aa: CASSFGGTGGGYGYTF
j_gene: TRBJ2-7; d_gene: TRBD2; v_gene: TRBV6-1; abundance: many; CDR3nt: TGTGCCAGCACCGCTAGCGGGGGATCAAACGAGCAGTACTTC; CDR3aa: CASTASGGSNEQYF
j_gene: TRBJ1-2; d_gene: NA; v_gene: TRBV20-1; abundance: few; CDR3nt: TGCAGTGCTAGAGATTGGTCTAACTATGGCTACACCTTC; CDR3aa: CSARDWSNYGYTF
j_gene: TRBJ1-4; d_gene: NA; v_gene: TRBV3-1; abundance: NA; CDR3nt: TGTGCCAGCAGCCCTGGACCTCCCGAACTTAATGAAAAACTGTTTTTT; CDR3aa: CASSPGPPELNEKLFF
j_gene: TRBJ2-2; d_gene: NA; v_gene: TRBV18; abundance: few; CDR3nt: TGTGCCAGCTCGGCCATCAACACCGGGGAGCTGTTTTTT; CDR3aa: CASSAINTGELFF
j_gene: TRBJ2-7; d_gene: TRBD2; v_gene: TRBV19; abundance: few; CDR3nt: TGTGCCAGTACTGCCGGGACTAGCGGGAGATACGAGCAGTACTTC; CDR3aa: CASTAGTSGRYEQYF
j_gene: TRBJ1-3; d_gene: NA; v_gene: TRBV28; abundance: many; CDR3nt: TGTGCCAGCAGTTTATCCGTGCCCCGGCGAAACACCATATATTTT; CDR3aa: CASSLSVPRRNTIYF
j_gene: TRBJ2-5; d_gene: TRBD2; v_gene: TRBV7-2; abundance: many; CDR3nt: TGTGCCAGCAGCTTACAACTAGCGGGAGGGGAGACCCAGTACTTC; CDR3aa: CASSLQLAGGETQYF
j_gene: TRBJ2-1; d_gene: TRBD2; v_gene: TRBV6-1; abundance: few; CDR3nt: TGTGCCAGCAGTACCCCCCCTAGCGGGAGGTTCTACAATGAGCAGTTCTTC; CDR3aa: CASSTPPSGRFYNEQFF
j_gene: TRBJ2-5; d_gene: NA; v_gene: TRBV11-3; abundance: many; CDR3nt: TGTGCCAGGACTCCGAGCCAAGAGACCCAGTACTTC; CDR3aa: CARTPSQETQYF
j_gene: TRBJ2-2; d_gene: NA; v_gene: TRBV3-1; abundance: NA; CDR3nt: TGTGCCAGCAGCCAAGGACCGTCGAACACCGGGGAGCTGTTTTTT; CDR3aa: CASSQGPSNTGELFF
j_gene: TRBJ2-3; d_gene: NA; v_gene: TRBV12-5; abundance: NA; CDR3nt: TGTGCTAGTGGTTTTTGGGCTCCCAACACAGATACGCAGTATTTT; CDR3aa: CASGFWAPNTDTQYF
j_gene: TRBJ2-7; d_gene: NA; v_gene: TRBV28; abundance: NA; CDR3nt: TGTGCCAGCAGTTTGGTTCTTCCCCGCTACGAGCAGTACTTC; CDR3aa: CASSLVLPRYEQYF
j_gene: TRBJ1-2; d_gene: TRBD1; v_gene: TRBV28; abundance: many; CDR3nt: TGTGCCAGCAGTTTAGATCTACAGGGGACCGATGGCTACACCTTC; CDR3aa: CASSLDLQGTDGYTF
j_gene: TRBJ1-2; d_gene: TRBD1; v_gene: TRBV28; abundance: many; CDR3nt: TGTGCCAGCAGTCCTCACCCACAGGGGGTCCAATATGGCTACACCTTC; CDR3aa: CASSPHPQGVQYGYTF
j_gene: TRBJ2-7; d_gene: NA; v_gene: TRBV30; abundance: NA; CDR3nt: TGTGCCTGGAGTGTCCCAGGGACGATTGTCTACGAGCAGTACTTC; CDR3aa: CAWSVPGTIVYEQYF
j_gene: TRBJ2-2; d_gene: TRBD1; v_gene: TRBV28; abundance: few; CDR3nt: TGTGCCAGCAGCGTACACAGGGGGTCATCGGCGGAGCTGTTTTTT; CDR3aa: CASSVHRGSSAELFF
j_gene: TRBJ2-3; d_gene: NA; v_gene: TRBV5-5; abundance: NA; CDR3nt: TGTGCCAGCAGATCGAATAACGTCGCGTTGAGAGCGACGGATACGCAGTATTTT; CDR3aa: CASRSNNVALRATDTQYF